Here is one T cell receptor beta chain with its context. The sample belongs to a study of blood T cell repertoires in COVID-19. In the study overall: COVID-19 samples from acute and convalescent phases originated in the United States, Italy and Spain. The cDNA or gDNA used as material had been derived from T cells, B-cell-depleted T cells, or PBMCs.

Between the trimmed V and J ends, which lost 2 bases and 3 bases, there was a span of 14 bases. Germline V lookup: CDR1 MNHEY, CDR2 SVGEGT. The CDR3 has 15 residues. Generated by immunoSEQ multiplex PCR, the TCRdb table keeps only in-frame clones and is missing some. The sample carries some 300,000 clones, about nine tenths recorded once. The TCR originated in a woman in her fifties or sixties with COVID-19, enrolled during active disease. The sequenced material came from peripheral blood. The V call is TRBV6-2 or TRBV6-3, the J call TRBJ2-7; D is perhaps TRBD2 (6 bases). Here the CDR3 reads CASSYARRGGYEQYF. The CDR3 nucleotides are TGTGCCAGCAGTTACGCCCGGAGGGGCGGCTACGAGCAGTACTTC.